These T cell receptor beta chains were read from a single sample in a study of metastatic and nonmetastatic thyroid tumors. With MiXCR, TCRdb reprocessed the PCR reads. The sample has 15,000 to 25,000 clones, about a quarter seen once. The material sequenced was blood. The receptors shown here come from a male donor with papillary thyroid cancer or a benign thyroid nodule (not recorded which). Some clones in this sample may be carry-over from other donors' samples. Both conserved end residues are part of each CDR3. A D gene is named only where the DNA matches it firmly. Size tells how often a clone was seen (once, few, many) or the class of an expanded clone, and some rows leave it out.

>TRBJ2-1|TRBV11-2|.|medium-sized
CASSYPSNEQFF
TGTGCCAGCAGCTACCCAAGCAATGAGCAGTTCTTC
>TRBJ2-7|TRBV29-1|.|many
CSAGTGSLLEQYF
TGCAGCGCTGGAACAGGCTCCCTACTCGAGCAGTACTTC
>TRBJ1-2|TRBV6-1|.|.
CASSEVPARDYGYTF
TGTGCCAGCAGTGAAGTCCCGGCCAGGGACTATGGCTACACCTTC
>TRBJ2-7|TRBV6-4|.|.
CASSPGPQHEQYF
TGTGCCAGCAGTCCGGGTCCACAACACGAGCAGTACTTC
>TRBJ2-3|TRBV6-1|.|.
CASSDWTSTDTQYF
TGTGCCAGCAGTGATTGGACCTCCACAGATACGCAGTATTTT
>TRBJ2-5|TRBV7-9|TRBD1|.
CASSFTGVGTPETQYF
TGTGCCAGCAGCTTTACAGGGGTCGGCACTCCAGAGACCCAGTACTTC
>TRBJ2-5|TRBV6-1|.|.
CATRRELQQTQYF
TGTGCCACCAGACGGGAGTTACAACAGACCCAGTACTTC
>TRBJ1-4|TRBV6-6|.|many
CASSYSARTNEKLFF
TGTGCCAGCAGTTACTCGGCACGAACTAATGAAAAACTGTTTTTT
>TRBJ1-2|TRBV7-8|.|medium-sized
CASSLGVAVYGYTF
TGTGCCAGCAGCTTAGGTGTGGCAGTCTATGGCTACACCTTC
>TRBJ2-1|TRBV10-1|.|few
CASSERRGRNNEQFF
TGCGCCAGCAGTGAGCGGAGGGGGCGCAACAATGAGCAGTTCTTC
>TRBJ2-1|TRBV15|.|many
CATSRNRDSYNEQFF
TGTGCCACCAGCAGAAACAGGGATTCCTACAATGAGCAGTTCTTC
>TRBJ1-1|TRBV7-2|.|medium-sized
CASSLIPQGTEAFF
TGTGCCAGCAGCTTAATCCCACAGGGAACTGAAGCTTTCTTT
>TRBJ2-7|TRBV18|.|.
CASSDAYEQYF
TGTGCCAGCTCCGATGCCTACGAGCAGTACTTC
>TRBJ1-2|TRBV4-1|.|.
CASSQEVRQYGYTF
TGCGCCAGCAGCCAAGAAGTACGGCAGTATGGCTACACCTTC
>TRBJ2-2|TRBV12-3/TRBV12-4|.|.
CATRPDITGELFF
TGTGCCACCAGGCCCGATATCACCGGGGAGCTGTTTTTT
>TRBJ2-7|TRBV30|TRBD1|.
CAHDRGNYEQYF
TGTGCCCACGACAGGGGAAATTACGAGCAGTACTTC
>TRBJ1-2|TRBV14|TRBD1|.
CASGQDPGGVYGYTF
TGTGCCAGCGGCCAAGATCCAGGGGGCGTCTATGGCTACACCTTC
>TRBJ1-6|TRBV27|.|.
CASRLYLGDPPLHF
TGTGCCAGCAGGCTGTATCTAGGGGACCCACCCCTCCACTTT
>TRBJ1-1|TRBV29-1|.|.
CSGELEARGTEAFF
TGCAGCGGTGAGCTTGAGGCCCGGGGTACTGAAGCTTTCTTT
>TRBJ2-1|TRBV20-1|TRBD2|.
CSARGGSGRNEQFF
TGCAGTGCTAGAGGTGGTAGCGGGAGAAATGAGCAGTTCTTC
>TRBJ2-7|TRBV7-8|TRBD1|.
CASSLNRGEQYF
TGTGCCAGCAGCCTTAACAGGGGTGAGCAGTACTTC
>TRBJ2-1|TRBV24-1|TRBD2|.
CATSAASGYSSYNEQFF
TGTGCCACCAGTGCGGCTAGCGGCTACAGCTCCTACAATGAGCAGTTCTTC
>TRBJ2-2|TRBV30|.|medium-sized
CAWSVVRANLQNTGELFF
TGTGCCTGGAGTGTCGTCAGGGCCAACCTACAAAACACCGGGGAGCTGTTTTTT
>TRBJ2-2|TRBV11-2|.|.
CASSERELFF
TGTGCCAGCAGCGAAAGGGAGCTGTTTTTT
>TRBJ2-7|TRBV20-1|TRBD2|medium-sized
CSARLRLAGAPVEQYF
TGCAGTGCTAGGCTTCGACTAGCGGGGGCTCCGGTCGAGCAGTACTTC
>TRBJ2-3|TRBV20-1|.|many
CSATLEDTQYF
TGCAGTGCTACCCTGGAAGATACGCAGTATTTT
>TRBJ2-3|TRBV20-1|TRBD2|.
CSASNAGEDTQYF
TGCAGTGCTAGTAACGCGGGAGAGGATACGCAGTATTTT
>TRBJ2-1|TRBV6-4|TRBD2|few
CASSYLSGGPNEQFF
TGTGCCAGCAGTTACCTATCGGGAGGGCCAAATGAGCAGTTCTTC
>TRBJ2-1|TRBV27|.|medium-sized
CASSPLRPPGPSYNEQFF
TGTGCCAGCAGTCCCTTACGACCCCCGGGTCCCTCCTACAATGAGCAGTTCTTC
>TRBJ1-4|TRBV11-2|.|.
CASSLGATTNEKLFF
TGTGCCAGCAGCTTAGGGGCCACAACTAATGAAAAACTGTTTTTT
>TRBJ1-5|TRBV20-1|TRBD1|many
CSAIKGAGGFMGNQPQHF
TGCAGTGCTATCAAGGGGGCAGGGGGCTTCATGGGAAATCAGCCCCAGCATTTT
>TRBJ2-3|TRBV9|.|few
CASSLGVDTQYF
TGTGCCAGCAGCTTAGGAGTGGATACGCAGTATTTT
>TRBJ2-1|TRBV6-1|.|few
CASSVTSHEQFF
TGTGCCAGCAGTGTCACTAGTCATGAGCAGTTCTTC
>TRBJ2-1|TRBV7-8|TRBD1|.
CASSLDRASYNEQFF
TGTGCCAGCAGCTTGGACAGGGCCTCCTACAATGAGCAGTTCTTC
>TRBJ1-2|TRBV2|.|.
CASSELEPDYYGYTF
TGTGCCAGCAGTGAATTGGAGCCCGATTACTATGGCTACACCTTC
>TRBJ1-1|TRBV18|.|.
CASSPGTAEAFF
TGTGCCAGCTCACCAGGTACAGCTGAAGCTTTCTTT
>TRBJ2-7|TRBV12-3/TRBV12-4|TRBD1|medium-sized
CASSLYRTGESYEQYF
TGTGCCAGCAGTTTATATCGGACAGGGGAATCCTACGAGCAGTACTTC
>TRBJ2-1|TRBV30|TRBD2|.
CAWSRGLAGGPRQFF
TGTGCCTGGAGTAGGGGACTAGCGGGAGGACCGCGGCAGTTCTTC
>TRBJ2-3|TRBV15|.|few
CATSRGTGERRDTQYF
TGTGCCACCAGCAGAGGAACGGGAGAGCGAAGAGATACGCAGTATTTT
>TRBJ2-1|TRBV6-2/TRBV6-3|TRBD2|medium-sized
CASRPAGAYNEQFF
TGTGCCAGCAGACCCGCGGGGGCCTACAATGAGCAGTTCTTC
>TRBJ2-2|TRBV14|.|once
CASSQNLFGDITGELFF
TGTGCCAGCAGCCAAAATCTATTCGGAGACATCACCGGGGAGCTGTTTTTT
>TRBJ2-3|TRBV3-1|.|many
CASSPFSGGTDTQYF
TGTGCCAGCAGTCCATTCTCGGGTGGCACAGATACGCAGTATTTT
>TRBJ2-3|TRBV7-9|.|.
CANMEIIWDAQYF
TGTGCCAACATGGAGATCATCTGGGACGCCCAGTATTTT
>TRBJ1-1|TRBV5-1|TRBD1|few
CASSLASGGTEALF
TGCGCCAGCAGCTTGGCCTCAGGGGGAACTGAAGCTTTATTT
>TRBJ2-1|TRBV3-1|TRBD1|many
CASSQGGQGDEQFF
TGTGCCAGCAGCCAAGGGGGACAGGGGGATGAGCAGTTCTTC
>TRBJ2-1|TRBV11-1|.|.
CASSSPQEDTRNEQFF
TGTGCCAGCAGCTCCCCCCAGGAGGACACGCGGAATGAGCAGTTCTTC
>TRBJ1-6|TRBV6-2/TRBV6-3|TRBD1|.
CASSYSGTGSYNSPLHF
TGTGCCAGCAGTTATTCCGGGACAGGGTCCTATAATTCACCCCTCCACTTT
>TRBJ2-7|TRBV7-9|TRBD1|.
CASSQTATGGYEQYF
TGTGCCAGCAGCCAAACGGCGACAGGGGGGTACGAGCAGTACTTC
>TRBJ2-1|TRBV10-3|.|many
CAISAGPASDEQFF
TGTGCCATCAGTGCCGGGCCCGCTTCCGATGAGCAGTTCTTC
>TRBJ1-6|TRBV19|.|.
CASSPPGPSNSPLHF
TGTGCCAGTAGTCCACCGGGACCGAGTAATTCACCCCTCCACTTT
>TRBJ1-1|TRBV29-1|TRBD1|many
CSGRHGTGRPAFF
TGCAGCGGGAGGCATGGGACAGGTAGACCGGCTTTCTTT
>TRBJ2-7|TRBV6-1|TRBD1|medium-sized
CASARTGGGEQYF
TGTGCCAGCGCCCGGACAGGGGGTGGTGAGCAGTACTTC
>TRBJ1-1|TRBV20-1|TRBD1|few
CSAYPPDRVGNTEAFF
TGCAGTGCTTACCCCCCTGACAGGGTCGGAAACACTGAAGCTTTCTTT
>TRBJ2-7|TRBV4-1|.|.
CASRRDRSSYEQYF
TGCGCCAGCAGGCGGGACAGAAGCTCCTACGAGCAGTACTTC
>TRBJ2-3|TRBV9|.|many
CASSVKAGATGDTQYF
TGTGCCAGCAGCGTAAAAGCAGGGGCCACCGGCGATACGCAGTATTTT
>TRBJ2-7|TRBV24-1|TRBD2|.
CATSEAGLAGARYEQYF
TGTGCCACCAGTGAAGCTGGACTAGCGGGAGCCCGCTACGAGCAGTACTTC
>TRBJ1-2|TRBV20-1|.|once
CSASGEGYGYTF
TGCAGTGCTTCAGGGGAGGGCTATGGCTACACCTTC
>TRBJ2-7|TRBV7-2|TRBD1|.
CASSQGQGWDEQYF
TGTGCCAGCAGCCAGGGACAGGGGTGGGACGAGCAGTACTTC
>TRBJ1-1|TRBV11-2|.|many
CASSLLGGEAFF
TGTGCCAGCAGCCTGCTAGGCGGGGAAGCTTTCTTT
>TRBJ1-2|TRBV5-7|.|many
CASSRTHPREGYTF
TGTGCCAGCAGCCGGACACACCCCCGGGAAGGCTACACCTTC